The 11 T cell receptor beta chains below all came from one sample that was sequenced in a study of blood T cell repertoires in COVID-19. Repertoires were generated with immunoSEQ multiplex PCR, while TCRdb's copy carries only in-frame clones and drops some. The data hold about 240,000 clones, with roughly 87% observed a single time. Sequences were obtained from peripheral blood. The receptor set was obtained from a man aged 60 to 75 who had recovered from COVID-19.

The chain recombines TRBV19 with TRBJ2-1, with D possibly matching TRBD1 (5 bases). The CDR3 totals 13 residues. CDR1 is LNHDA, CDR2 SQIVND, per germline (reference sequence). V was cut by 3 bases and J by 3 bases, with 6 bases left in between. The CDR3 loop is CASSMQGYNEQFF. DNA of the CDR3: TGTGCCAGTAGTATGCAGGGCTACAATGAGCAGTTCTTC.

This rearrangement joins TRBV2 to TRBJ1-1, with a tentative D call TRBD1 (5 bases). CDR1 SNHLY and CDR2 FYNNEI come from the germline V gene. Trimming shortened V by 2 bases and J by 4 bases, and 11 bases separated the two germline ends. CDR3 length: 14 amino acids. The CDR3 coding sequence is TGTGCCAGCAGTGAAACTCCAGGGTCCACTGAAGCTTTCTTT. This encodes CASSETPGSTEAFF.

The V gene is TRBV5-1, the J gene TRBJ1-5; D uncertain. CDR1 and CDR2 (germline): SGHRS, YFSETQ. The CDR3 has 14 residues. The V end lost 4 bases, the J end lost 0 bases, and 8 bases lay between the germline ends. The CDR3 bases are TGCGCCAGCAGCCCGGGATATAGCAATCAGCCCCAGCATTTT. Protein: CASSPGYSNQPQHF.

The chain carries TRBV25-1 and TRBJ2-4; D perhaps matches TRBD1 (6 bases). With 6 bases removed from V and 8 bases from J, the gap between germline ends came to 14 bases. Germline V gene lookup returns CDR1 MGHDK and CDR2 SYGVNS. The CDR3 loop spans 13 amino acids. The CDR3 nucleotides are TGTGCCAGCAGCCTACAGGGTTTGGACATTCAGTACTTC. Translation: CASSLQGLDIQYF. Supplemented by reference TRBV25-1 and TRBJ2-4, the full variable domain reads EADIYQTPRYLVIGTGKKITLECSQTMGHDKMYWYQQDPGMELHLIHYSYGVNSTEKGDLSSESTVSRIRTEHFPLTLESARPSHTSQYLCASSLQGLDIQYFGAGTRLSVL.

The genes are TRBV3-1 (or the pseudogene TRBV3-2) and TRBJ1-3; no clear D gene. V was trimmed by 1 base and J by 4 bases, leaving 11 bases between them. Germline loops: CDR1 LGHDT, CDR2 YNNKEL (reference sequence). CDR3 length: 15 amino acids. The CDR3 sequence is CASSQGSGRGNTIYF. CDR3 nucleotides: TGTGCCAGCAGCCAAGGTTCCGGCAGGGGAAACACCATATATTTT.

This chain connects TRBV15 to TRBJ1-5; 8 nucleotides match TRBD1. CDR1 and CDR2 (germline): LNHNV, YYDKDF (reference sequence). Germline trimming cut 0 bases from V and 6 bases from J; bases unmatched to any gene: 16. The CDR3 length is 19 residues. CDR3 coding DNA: TGTGCCACCAGCAGAGATTATTCGGCAGGGGGCGCGGTGCGTCAGCCCCAGCATTTT. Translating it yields CATSRDYSAGGAVRQPQHF.

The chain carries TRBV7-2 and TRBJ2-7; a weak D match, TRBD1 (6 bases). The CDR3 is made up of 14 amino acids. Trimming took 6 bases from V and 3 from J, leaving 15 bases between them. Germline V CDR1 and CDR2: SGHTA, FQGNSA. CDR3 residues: CASRQGQGFYEQYV. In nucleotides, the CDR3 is TGTGCCAGCAGGCAAGGTCAGGGGTTCTACGAGCAGTACGTC.

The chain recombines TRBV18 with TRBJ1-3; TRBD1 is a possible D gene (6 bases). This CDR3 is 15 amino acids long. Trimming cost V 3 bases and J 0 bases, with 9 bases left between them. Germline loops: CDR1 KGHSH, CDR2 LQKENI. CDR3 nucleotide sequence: TGTGCCAGCTCACCTGGGGACACCTCTGGAAACACCATATATTTT. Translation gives CASSPGDTSGNTIYF.

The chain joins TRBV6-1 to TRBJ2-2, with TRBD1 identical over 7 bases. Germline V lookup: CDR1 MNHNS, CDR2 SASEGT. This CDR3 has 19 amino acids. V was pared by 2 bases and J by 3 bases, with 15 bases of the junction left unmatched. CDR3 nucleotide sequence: TGTGCCAGCAGTGAACGGGGCCCGAGGACAGGAACGGACACCGGGGAGCTGTTTTTT. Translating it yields CASSERGPRTGTDTGELFF.

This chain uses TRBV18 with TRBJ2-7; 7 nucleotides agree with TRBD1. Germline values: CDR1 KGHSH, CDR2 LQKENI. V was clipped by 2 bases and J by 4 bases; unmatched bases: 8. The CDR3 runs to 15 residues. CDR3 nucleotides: TGTGCCAGCTCACCAATGTCAGGGGGAGATTACGAGCAGTACGTC. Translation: CASSPMSGGDYEQYV.

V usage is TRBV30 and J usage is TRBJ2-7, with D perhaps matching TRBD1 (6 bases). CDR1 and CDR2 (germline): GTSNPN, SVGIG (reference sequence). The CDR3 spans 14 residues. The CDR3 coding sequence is TGTTCTGTATCGTGGAACAGGGAAGCCTACGAGCAGTACTTC. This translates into CSVSWNREAYEQYF. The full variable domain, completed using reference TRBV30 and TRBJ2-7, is SQTIHQWPATLVQPVGSPLSLECTVEGTSNPNLYWYRQAAGRGLQLLFYSVGIGQISSEVPQNLSASRPQDRQFILSSKKLLLSDSGFYLCSVSWNREAYEQYFGPGTRLTVT.